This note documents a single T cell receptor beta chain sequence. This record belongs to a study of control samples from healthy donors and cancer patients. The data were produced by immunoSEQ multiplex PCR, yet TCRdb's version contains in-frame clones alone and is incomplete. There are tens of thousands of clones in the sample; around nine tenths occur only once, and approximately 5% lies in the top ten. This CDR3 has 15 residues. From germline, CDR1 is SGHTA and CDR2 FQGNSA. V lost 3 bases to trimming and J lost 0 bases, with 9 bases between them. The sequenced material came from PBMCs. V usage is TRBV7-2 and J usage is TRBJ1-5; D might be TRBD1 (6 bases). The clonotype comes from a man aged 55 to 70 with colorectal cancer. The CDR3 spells CASSLNRDSNQPQHF. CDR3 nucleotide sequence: TGTGCCAGCAGCTTGAACAGGGATAGCAATCAGCCCCAGCATTTT.